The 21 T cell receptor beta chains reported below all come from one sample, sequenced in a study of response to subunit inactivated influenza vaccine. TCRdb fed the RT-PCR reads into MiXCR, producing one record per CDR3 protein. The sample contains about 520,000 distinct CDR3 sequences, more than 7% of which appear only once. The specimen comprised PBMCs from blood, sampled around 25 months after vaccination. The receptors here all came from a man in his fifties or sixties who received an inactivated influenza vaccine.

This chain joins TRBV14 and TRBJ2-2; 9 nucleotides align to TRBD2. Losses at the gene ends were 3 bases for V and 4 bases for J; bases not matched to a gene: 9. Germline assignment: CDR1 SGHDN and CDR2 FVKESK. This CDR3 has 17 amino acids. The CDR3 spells CASSQKPGLAVTGELFF. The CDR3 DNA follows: TGTGCCAGCAGCCAGAAGCCGGGACTAGCCGTCACCGGGGAGCTGTTTTTT. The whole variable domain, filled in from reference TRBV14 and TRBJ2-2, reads EAGVTQFPSHSVIEKGQTVTLRCDPISGHDNLYWYRRVMGKEIKFLLHFVKESKQDESGMPNNRFLAERTGGTYSTLKVQPAELEDSGVYFCASSQKPGLAVTGELFFGEGSRLTVL.

The CDR3: CASSLVGGGQSTNEKLFF. The DNA of the CDR3 is TGTGCCAGCAGCTTAGTAGGGGGAGGGCAGTCAACTAATGAAAAACTGTTTTTT. The rearrangement joins TRBV11-2 to TRBJ1-4; a possible D gene is TRBD1 (6 bases). This CDR3 is 18 amino acids long. CDR1 is SGHAT and CDR2 is FQNNGV in the germline V gene. The V end lost 1 base, the J end lost 0 bases, and 15 bases lay between the germline ends.

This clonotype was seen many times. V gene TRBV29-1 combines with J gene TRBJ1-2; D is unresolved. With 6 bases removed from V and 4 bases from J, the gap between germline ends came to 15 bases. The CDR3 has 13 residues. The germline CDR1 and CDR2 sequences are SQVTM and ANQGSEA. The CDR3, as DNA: TGCAGCGTCACCGGAGAAGTCCTCTATGGCTACACCTTC. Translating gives CSVTGEVLYGYTF.

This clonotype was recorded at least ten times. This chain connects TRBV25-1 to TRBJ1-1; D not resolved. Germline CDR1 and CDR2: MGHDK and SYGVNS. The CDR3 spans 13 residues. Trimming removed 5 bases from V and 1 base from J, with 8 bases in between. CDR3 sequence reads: CASSWSGNTEAFF. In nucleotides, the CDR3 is TGTGCCAGCAGTTGGTCCGGGAACACTGAAGCTTTCTTT.

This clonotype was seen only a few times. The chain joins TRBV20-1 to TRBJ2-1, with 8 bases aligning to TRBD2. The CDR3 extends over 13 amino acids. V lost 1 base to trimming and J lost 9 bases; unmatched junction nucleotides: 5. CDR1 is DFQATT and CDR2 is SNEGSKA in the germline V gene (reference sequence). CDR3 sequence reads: CSARVGTSLEQFF. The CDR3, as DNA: TGCAGTGCTAGAGTGGGGACTAGTCTTGAGCAGTTCTTC.

The CDR3, as DNA: TGCGCCAGCACCTCGGACAACAGTTGGACTGAAGCTTTCTTT. Translation gives CASTSDNSWTEAFF. The chain uses TRBV10-2 and TRBJ1-1, with D possibly being TRBD1 (5 bases). CDR1 and CDR2 from the germline V gene are WSHSY and SAAADI. V was trimmed by 7 bases and J by 5 bases, leaving 17 bases between them. The CDR3 has 14 amino acids.

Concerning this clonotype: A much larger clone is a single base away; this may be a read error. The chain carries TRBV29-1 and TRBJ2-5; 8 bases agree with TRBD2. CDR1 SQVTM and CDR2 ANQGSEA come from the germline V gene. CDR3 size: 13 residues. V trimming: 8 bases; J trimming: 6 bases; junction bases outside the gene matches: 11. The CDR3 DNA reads TGCAGCACCACCGGGACTAGTGAACAGACCCAGTACTTC. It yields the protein CSTTGTSEQTQYF.

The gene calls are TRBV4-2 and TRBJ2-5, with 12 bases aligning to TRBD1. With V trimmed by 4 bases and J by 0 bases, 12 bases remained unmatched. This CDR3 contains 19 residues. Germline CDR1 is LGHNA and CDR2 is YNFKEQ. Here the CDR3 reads CASSPNRDRGRQYQETQYF. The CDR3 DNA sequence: TGTGCCAGCAGCCCTAACCGGGACAGGGGGCGACAGTACCAAGAGACCCAGTACTTC.

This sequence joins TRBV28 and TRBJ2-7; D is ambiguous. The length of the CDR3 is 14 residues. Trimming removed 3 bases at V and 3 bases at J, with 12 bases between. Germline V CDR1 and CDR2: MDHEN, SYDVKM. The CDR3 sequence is CASSLNNRLYEQYF. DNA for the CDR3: TGTGCCAGCAGTTTGAATAATAGACTCTACGAGCAGTACTTC.

In DNA form, the CDR3 reads TGCAGCTCTCTTCAGGGGCAGACAGATACGCAGTATTTT. Its protein product is CSSLQGQTDTQYF. The gene calls are TRBV29-1 and TRBJ2-3; perhaps TRBD1 as D (6 bases). CDR3 length equals 13 residues. Trimming shortened V by 8 bases and J by 3 bases, and 15 bases separated the two germline ends. Germline CDR1 reads SQVTM; CDR2 reads ANQGSEA.

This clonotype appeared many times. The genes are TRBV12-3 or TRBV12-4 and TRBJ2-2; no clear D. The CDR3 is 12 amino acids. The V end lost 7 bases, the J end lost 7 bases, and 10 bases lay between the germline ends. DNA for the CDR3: TGTGCCAGCATCCCGTGGGGCGGGGAGCTGTTTTTT. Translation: CASIPWGGELFF.

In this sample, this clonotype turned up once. The CDR3 DNA is TGTGCCAGCAGCCAAGACCGAGCCCAGAAGGGGCAGTACTTC. It codes for CASSQDRAQKGQYF. V usage is TRBV14 and J usage is TRBJ2-7; D is unresolved. The CDR3 contains 14 residues. V lost 0 bases, J lost 9 bases, and 15 bases lay in between. Germline CDR1 and CDR2: SGHDN and FVKESK.

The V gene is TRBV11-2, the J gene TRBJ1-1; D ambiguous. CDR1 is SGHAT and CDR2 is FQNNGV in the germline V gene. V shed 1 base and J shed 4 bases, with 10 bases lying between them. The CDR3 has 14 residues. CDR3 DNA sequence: TGTGCCAGCAGCTTAGGGAAACGGGGCACTGAAGCTTTCTTT. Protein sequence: CASSLGKRGTEAFF.

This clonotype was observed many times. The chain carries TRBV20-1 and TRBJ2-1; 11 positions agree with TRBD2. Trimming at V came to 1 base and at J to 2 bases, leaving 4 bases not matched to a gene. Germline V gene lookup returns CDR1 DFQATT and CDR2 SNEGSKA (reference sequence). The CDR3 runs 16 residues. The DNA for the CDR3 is TGCAGTGCTAGAGCACCGGGACTAGCGGCCTACAATGAGCAGTTCTTC. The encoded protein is CSARAPGLAAYNEQFF.

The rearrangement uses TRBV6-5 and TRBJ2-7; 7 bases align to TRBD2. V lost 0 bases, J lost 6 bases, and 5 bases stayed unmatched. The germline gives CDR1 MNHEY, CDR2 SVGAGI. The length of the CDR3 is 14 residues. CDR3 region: CASSYSRTSFEQYF. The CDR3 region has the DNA TGTGCCAGCAGTTACTCGCGGACTAGTTTCGAGCAGTACTTC.

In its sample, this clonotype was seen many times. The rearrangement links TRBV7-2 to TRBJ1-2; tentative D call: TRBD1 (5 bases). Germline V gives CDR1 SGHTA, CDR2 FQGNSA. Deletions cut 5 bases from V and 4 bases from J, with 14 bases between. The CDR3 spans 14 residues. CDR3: CASSRDGFLYGYTF. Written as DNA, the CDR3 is TGTGCCAGCAGCCGGGACGGCTTTCTCTATGGCTACACCTTC.

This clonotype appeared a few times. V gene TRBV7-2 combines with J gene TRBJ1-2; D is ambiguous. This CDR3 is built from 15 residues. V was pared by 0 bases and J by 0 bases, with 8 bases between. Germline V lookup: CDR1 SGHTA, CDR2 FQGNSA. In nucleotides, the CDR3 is TGTGCCAGCAGCTTAGCTGTCACACCTAACTATGGCTACACCTTC. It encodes CASSLAVTPNYGYTF.

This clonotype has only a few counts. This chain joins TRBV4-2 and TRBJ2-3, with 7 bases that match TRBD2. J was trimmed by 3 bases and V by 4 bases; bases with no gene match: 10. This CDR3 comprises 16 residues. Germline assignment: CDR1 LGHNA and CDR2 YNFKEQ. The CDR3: CASSPRLAPGTDTQYF. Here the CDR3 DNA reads TGTGCCAGCAGCCCGCGACTAGCACCGGGTACAGATACGCAGTATTTT.

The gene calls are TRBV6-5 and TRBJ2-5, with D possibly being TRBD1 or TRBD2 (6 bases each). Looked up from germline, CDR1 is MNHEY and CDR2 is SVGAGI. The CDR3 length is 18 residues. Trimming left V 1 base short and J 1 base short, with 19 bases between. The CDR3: CASSYYRSGTGLQETQYF. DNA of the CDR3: TGTGCCAGCAGTTACTACCGTAGCGGAACAGGGCTCCAAGAGACCCAGTACTTC.

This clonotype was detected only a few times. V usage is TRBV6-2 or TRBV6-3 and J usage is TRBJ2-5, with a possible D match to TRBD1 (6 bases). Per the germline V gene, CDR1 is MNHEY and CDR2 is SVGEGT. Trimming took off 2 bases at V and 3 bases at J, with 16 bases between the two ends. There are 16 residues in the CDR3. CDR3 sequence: CASSYPTGSVEETQYF. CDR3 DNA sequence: TGTGCCAGCAGTTACCCGACAGGTTCGGTTGAAGAGACCCAGTACTTC.

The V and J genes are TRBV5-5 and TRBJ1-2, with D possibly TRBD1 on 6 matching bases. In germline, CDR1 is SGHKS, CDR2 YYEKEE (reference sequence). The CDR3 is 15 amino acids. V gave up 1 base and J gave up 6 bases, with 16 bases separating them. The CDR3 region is CASSLTGWGVDGYTF. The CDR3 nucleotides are TGTGCCAGCAGCTTGACAGGGTGGGGAGTTGATGGCTACACCTTC.